The T cell receptor beta chain under discussion was sequenced for a study of metastatic and nonmetastatic thyroid tumors. The CDR3 has 13 amino acids. V lost 10 bases to trimming and J lost 7 bases, with 20 bases between them. Germline V gene lookup returns CDR1 WSHSY and CDR2 SAAADI. TCRdb reassembled clones from the PCR reads with MiXCR. This sample yields roughly 15,000 clones, of which roughly 25% are seen a single time; 6% to 8.5% belongs to the top ten. No treatment had been given to any patient before thyroid surgery. The sample taken for sequencing was tumor tissue. This chain connects TRBV10-2 to TRBJ2-7, with D perhaps given as TRBD1 or TRBD2 (7 bases each). The source of this sequence is a female donor with papillary thyroid cancer or a benign thyroid nodule (not recorded which). Some clones in this sample may be carry-over from other donors' samples. This CDR3 is CATMPGGGQEQYF. CDR3 in DNA: TGCGCCACCATGCCAGGGGGGGGCCAAGAGCAGTACTTC.